This T cell receptor (beta chain) came from a study of cytomegalovirus exposure and HLA in healthy donors. The ends were cut back, 5 bases at V and 12 bases at J, with 13 bases in the middle. Germline V gives CDR1 LNHDA, CDR2 SQIVND (reference sequence). The CDR3 has 11 amino acids. The method was immunoSEQ multiplex PCR; TCRdb's version includes in-frame clones alone and lacks a portion of them. Among approximately 110,000 clones listed, approximately 86% were seen once. Study conclusions and caveats: Most TCR sequences proved rare, with some public TCRs found in many donors. As confirmed in vitro, a few CMV-associated chains were specific for CMV antigens.

On this clone itself: Antigen: not known.

This TCR was sampled from a young woman in good health and CMV-seropositive. This chain joins TRBV19 and TRBJ1-1; D gene ambiguous. The specimen was PBMCs. CDR3 sequence reads: CASSRQGSTFF. CDR3 sequence (DNA): TGTGCCAGTAGTCGACAAGGATCGACTTTCTTT.